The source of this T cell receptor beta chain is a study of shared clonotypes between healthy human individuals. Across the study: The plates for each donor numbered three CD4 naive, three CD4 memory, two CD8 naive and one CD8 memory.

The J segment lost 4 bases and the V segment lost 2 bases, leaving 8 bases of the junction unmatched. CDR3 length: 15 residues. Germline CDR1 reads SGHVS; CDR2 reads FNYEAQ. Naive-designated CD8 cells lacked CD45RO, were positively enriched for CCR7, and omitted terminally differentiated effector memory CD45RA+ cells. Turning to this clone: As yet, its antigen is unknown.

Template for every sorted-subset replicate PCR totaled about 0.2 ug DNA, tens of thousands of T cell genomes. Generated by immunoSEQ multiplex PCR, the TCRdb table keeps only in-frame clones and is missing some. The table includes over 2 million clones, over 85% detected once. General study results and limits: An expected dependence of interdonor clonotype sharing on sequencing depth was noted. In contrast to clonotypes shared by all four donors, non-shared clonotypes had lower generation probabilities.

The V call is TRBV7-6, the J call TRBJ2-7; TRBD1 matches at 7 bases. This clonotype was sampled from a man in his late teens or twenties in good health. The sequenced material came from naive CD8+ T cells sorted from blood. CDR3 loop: CASSLTTGVLYEQYF. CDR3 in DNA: TGTGCCAGCAGCTTAACTACAGGGGTTCTTTACGAGCAGTACTTC.